This TCR beta chain appears in the sequencing data of a study of blood T cell repertoires in COVID-19 (dated by TCRdb to 2020 to 2021). With respect to the entire study: Collaborator samples came from the United States, Italy and Spain and covered acute and convalescent phases of COVID-19. Samples came from the ongoing ImmuneRACE study (first 160 participants) plus 1,254 subjects from 6 global collaborators. HLA class I and class II types, where available, came from metadata supplied by the sample provider rather than from assay-based typing. A freely available public database, intended as a resource for researchers studying the immune response to SARS-CoV-2, is where the repertoires were released. Sample metadata almost always included a de-identified subject ID, COVID-19 status, age in years and sex. The dataset comprised deeply sampled blood TCRbeta repertoires from subjects exposed to, actively infected with, or recovered from COVID-19. The material from the prospective study consisted of cDNA or gDNA derived from T cells, B-cell-depleted T cells, or PBMCs. Summary of the overall study and its limitations: How much clinical and demographic metadata was included differed by source and by participant, and the metadata was provided uncurated.

The collaborating institutions used their own protocols to collect whole blood in K2EDTA tubes. For TCRbeta analysis, collaborators shipped samples in one of three forms: frozen whole blood, isolated PBMCs, or DNA extracted from either of those sample types. TCRbeta CDR3 regions were amplified from genomic DNA using the immunoSEQ Assay, a bias-controlled multiplex PCR. The paper's data handling went like this. The number of nucleated cells in each sample was estimated from the amplification of reference gene primers within the assay. Sequence reads were collapsed and filtered to measure the absolute abundance of every unique TCRbeta CDR3 rearrangement. For each sample, productive Simpson clonality was calculated as the square root of Simpson's diversity index across productive rearrangements. TCRdb holds this immuneACCESS table with in-frame rearrangements only. Some clones are missing; in checked studies, unresolved V genes explain under half, and the rest has no known cause. That table gives V, J and clone size, and the DNA gave D and trimming. The sample profile shows 25,000 to 35,000 clones; 89% of them were found once. 28% of the sample comes from the top ten.

This clone was recorded once. The antigen this receptor binds is unknown. No much larger clone is present one base from it, and per-base qualities are unavailable. The CDR3 runs 16 residues from the cysteine to the phenylalanine. This entry keeps only the CDR3 DNA: 48 bases, framed from base 1. According to the germline V gene (reference sequence), CDR1 reads LNHNV and CDR2 reads YYDKDF. Trimming costs V 0 bases and J 0 bases, and their ends lie 9 bases apart. The sequencing sample was made of peripheral blood. The origin of this receptor is a man older than 75 with acute or convalescent COVID-19. The rearrangement joined TRBV15 to TRBJ1-3; 5 matching bases give a weak D call of TRBD1. The CDR3 has the sequence CATSRDRGSSGNTIYF. In nucleotides, the sequence is TGTGCCACCAGCAGAGATCGGGGGAGCTCTGGAAACACCATATATTTT.